The TCR beta chain described here comes from a study of cytomegalovirus exposure and HLA in healthy donors. With regard to this clone: No antigen is known for it.

The ends were cut back, 0 bases at V and 8 bases at J, with 9 bases in the middle. Germline V lookup: CDR1 SGHRS, CDR2 YFSETQ. The CDR3 spans 14 residues. Study-level points and caveats: In a later analysis, HLA-associated beta chains showed higher expansion and lower generation probabilities than comparable chains. Among TCR sequences, most were rare, though some public TCRs appeared in many donors. Specificity for CMV antigens was confirmed in vitro for three of the CMV-associated chains.

Use of 60 Vbeta and 13 Jbeta primers characterized the PCR. Assay: immunoSEQ multiplex PCR; the TCRdb copy retains only in-frame clones and omits some. The repertoire holds about 150,000 clones, with more than 60% as singletons. The clonotype was recovered from a middle-aged woman in good health and CMV-seronegative. This sequence joins TRBV5-1 and TRBJ1-6; D not resolved. Sequenced sample: PBMCs. The CDR3 loop reads CASSLEQFYSPLHF. The CDR3 nucleotides are TGCGCCAGCAGCTTGGAACAGTTTTATTCACCCCTCCACTTT.